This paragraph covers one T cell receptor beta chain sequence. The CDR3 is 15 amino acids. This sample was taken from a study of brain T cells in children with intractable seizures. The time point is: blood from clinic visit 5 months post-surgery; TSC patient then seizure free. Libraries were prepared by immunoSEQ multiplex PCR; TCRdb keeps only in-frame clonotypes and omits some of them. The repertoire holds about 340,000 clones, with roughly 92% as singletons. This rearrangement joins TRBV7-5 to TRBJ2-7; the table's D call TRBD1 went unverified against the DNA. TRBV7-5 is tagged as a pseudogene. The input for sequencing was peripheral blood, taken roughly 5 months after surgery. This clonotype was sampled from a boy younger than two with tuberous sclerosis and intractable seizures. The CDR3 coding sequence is TGTGCCAGAAGCTTAGTAACAGGGATTTTCCACGAGCAGTACTTC. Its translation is CARSLVTGIFHEQYF.